What follows are 27 T cell receptor beta chains derived from one specimen sequenced in a study of shared T cell receptors in the human thymus (dated by TCRdb to the early 2020s). Libraries were made using the immunoSEQ multiplex PCR assay. In TCRdb, the immuneACCESS table is reduced to in-frame sequences with V and J assigned. These tables do not hold every clone; where another copy was compared, an unresolved V gene accounts for under half, and the others remain unexplained. Here the sample has 500,000 to 750,000 clones; around 89% occur a single time. The biggest ten clones account for around 0.01% of the sample. These data also featured in a second study, about human thymus T cells.

Sequencing was performed on thymocytes. These receptors came from a boy in the first two years of life with a congenital heart defect. Donor details come from another sample of the same person, matched by shared clones.

The chain is built from TRBV27 and TRBJ1-1, with D tentatively TRBD1 (5 bases). The V end was cut by 4 bases, the J end by 4 bases, with 10 bases between. This CDR3 is 13 amino acids long. The germline V gene has CDR1 MNHEY and CDR2 SMNVEV (reference sequence). CDR3 amino acids: CASSSGKGTEAFF. DNA of the CDR3: TGTGCCAGCAGTTCAGGGAAAGGCACTGAAGCTTTCTTT.

This clone came up a few times. Germline is not matched at one junction end, which may reflect a read error. This chain uses TRBV10-2 with TRBJ1-4; 10 nucleotides align to TRBD1. CDR3 length: 14 amino acids. Germline loops: CDR1 WSHSY, CDR2 SAAADI. CDR3 region: CATSEGTGEEKLFF. The CDR3 coding sequence is TGCGCCACCAGTGAAGGGACAGGGGAGGAAAAACTGTTTTTT.

The gene calls are TRBV4-1 and TRBJ2-7, with 8 positions matching TRBD1. Per the germline V gene, CDR1 is MGHRA and CDR2 is YSYEKL. This CDR3 spans 14 amino acids. V was pared by 3 bases and J by 5 bases, with 6 bases of the junction left unmatched. CDR3 sequence reads: CASSHQTGEDEQYF. DNA for the CDR3: TGCGCCAGCAGCCATCAGACAGGGGAGGACGAGCAGTACTTC.

This clone turned up a few times. The chain links TRBV25-1 to TRBJ2-1; a possible D gene is TRBD1 (7 bases). This CDR3 region has 14 residues. The germline CDR1 and CDR2 sequences are MGHDK and SYGVNS. Trimming left V 3 bases short and J 8 bases short, with 14 bases between. In DNA, the CDR3 is TGTGCCAGCAGTGAGACAGGGAGGTCGGATGAGCAGTTCTTC. Translation gives CASSETGRSDEQFF.

The chain is built from TRBV4-1 and TRBJ2-7, with TRBD2 matching over 7 bases. The V segment lost 0 bases and the J segment 6 bases; nucleotides outside the gene matches: 20. The CDR3 consists of 19 residues. The germline gives CDR1 MGHRA, CDR2 YSYEKL. The CDR3 protein is CASSQDLTSCKKRICEQYF. DNA of the CDR3: TGCGCCAGCAGCCAAGATTTGACTAGCTGCAAGAAGCGAATCTGCGAGCAGTACTTC.

The genes are TRBV7-2 and TRBJ2-7; 7 positions agree with TRBD2. This CDR3 has 16 residues. V was clipped by 5 bases and J by 4 bases; unmatched bases: 14. CDR1 is SGHTA and CDR2 is FQGNSA in the germline V gene. CDR3 DNA sequence: TGTGCCAGCAGCCAAAGGTCCCTAGCGGCCAATTACGAGCAGTACTTC. Its protein product is CASSQRSLAANYEQYF.

The chain combines TRBV10-3 with TRBJ1-5, with 7 positions matching TRBD1. Germline V gene data show CDR1 as ENHRY and CDR2 as SYGVKD. V lost 0 bases and J lost 6; bases outside the gene matches: 2. This CDR3 region has 14 residues. CDR3 sequence: CAISESTGFQPQHF. Written as DNA, the CDR3 is TGTGCCATCAGTGAGTCGACAGGGTTTCAGCCCCAGCATTTT.

This chain joins TRBV5-4 and TRBJ2-2, with no clear D. CDR3 size: 16 residues. Germline CDR1 and CDR2: SGHNT and YYREEE (reference sequence). Trimming left V 1 base short and J 6 bases short, with 16 bases between. The CDR3 bases are TGTGCCAGCAGCTTGAAGTGGGCAGGTTGCCCCGGGGAGCTGTTTTTT. Its translation: CASSLKWAGCPGELFF. The entire variable domain, with the rest obtained from reference TRBV5-4 and TRBJ2-2, is as follows: ETGVTQSPTHLIKTRGQQVTLRCSSQSGHNTVSWYQQALGQGPQFIFQYYREEENGRGNFPPRFSGLQFPNYSSELNVNALELDDSALYLCASSLKWAGCPGELFFGEGSRLTVL.

The CDR3 DNA sequence: TGTGCCAGCAGACGGACAGGGTCGGATAGCAATCAGCCCCAGCATTTT. It is translated as CASRRTGSDSNQPQHF. The rearrangement links TRBV14 to TRBJ1-5, with 8 bases lining up with TRBD1. The CDR3 consists of 16 residues. After removal of 6 bases from V and 0 bases from J, the junction contained 7 bases not matched to a gene. Looked up from germline, CDR1 is SGHDN and CDR2 is FVKESK.

The chain has TRBV6-6 and TRBJ1-1; 8 nucleotides match TRBD1. Germline assignment: CDR1 MNHNY and CDR2 SVGAGI (reference sequence). With V trimmed by 0 bases and J by 1 base, 4 bases remained unmatched. The length of the CDR3 is 16 residues. The CDR3 DNA follows: TGTGCCAGCAGTTACTCGACAGGGGAGTGGAACACTGAAGCTTTCTTT. Its protein product is CASSYSTGEWNTEAFF.

This clone was picked up a small number of times. CDR3 in DNA: TGTGCCAGCAGCTTCCAAAGGGCCGGGGGTGGAAACACCATATATTTT. Translating gives CASSFQRAGGGNTIYF. The chain recombines TRBV5-6 with TRBJ1-3, with a tentative D call TRBD1 (5 bases). Trimming took off 2 bases at V and 3 bases at J, with 15 bases between the two ends. The germline V gene has CDR1 SGHDT and CDR2 YYEEEE. This CDR3 comprises 16 residues.

V usage is TRBV6-6 and J usage is TRBJ1-5; D unresolved. Germline assignment: CDR1 MNHNY and CDR2 SVGAGI (reference sequence). CDR3 size: 11 residues. Between the trimmed V and J ends, which lost 7 bases and 11 bases, there was a span of 12 bases. For the CDR3, the DNA is TGTGCCAGCAATGAATTCGGGGCCCAGCATTTT. Amino acids: CASNEFGAQHF.

This rearrangement joins TRBV27 to TRBJ2-7; 7 positions agree with TRBD2. The junction had 10 bases not matched to a gene; V was cut back by 6 bases and J by 5 bases. Germline CDR1 and CDR2: MNHEY and SMNVEV (reference sequence). This CDR3 comprises 14 residues. CDR3 DNA sequence: TGTGCCAGCAGGCGACTAGCCCAGAGGCACGAGCAGTACTTC. As protein: CASRRLAQRHEQYF.

The chain carries TRBV2 and TRBJ1-5; unclear D gene. Trimming shortened V by 3 bases and J by 0 bases, and 6 bases separated the two germline ends. CDR3 size: 14 residues. Germline V gene sequence: CDR1 SNHLY, CDR2 FYNNEI. CDR3 protein: CASSDPHSNQPQHF. The CDR3 DNA follows: TGTGCCAGCAGTGATCCCCATAGCAATCAGCCCCAGCATTTT.

The chain joins TRBV4-3 to TRBJ2-1; TRBD1 might be the D (5 bases). Germline CDR1 is LGHNA and CDR2 is YSLEER. The V and J ends lost 0 bases and 10 bases respectively, with 19 bases between them. The CDR3 consists of 16 residues. The CDR3 nucleotides read TGCGCCAGCAGCCAAGAGCCCGGATTATCTTACAGGGAGCAGTTCTTC. This gives the protein CASSQEPGLSYREQFF.

The chain has TRBV2 and TRBJ2-3; 10 nucleotides line up with TRBD1. V lost 5 bases, J lost 4 bases, and 6 bases stayed unmatched. The germline gives CDR1 SNHLY, CDR2 FYNNEI. The CDR3 contains 15 residues. Here the CDR3 reads CASSTGTGAPDTQYF. DNA for the CDR3: TGTGCCAGCAGTACCGGGACAGGGGCCCCAGATACGCAGTATTTT.

The chain combines TRBV19 with TRBJ2-1; D gene unclear. Trimming left V 5 bases short and J 7 bases short, with 18 bases between. The CDR3 consists of 15 residues. CDR1 is LNHDA, CDR2 SQIVND, per germline (reference sequence). The CDR3 sequence is CASSPRLTPRNEQFF. CDR3 in DNA: TGTGCCAGTAGTCCCCGACTTACGCCTCGGAATGAGCAGTTCTTC.

This sequence joins TRBV30 and TRBJ2-7; possibly TRBD2 for D (6 bases). Germline V CDR1 and CDR2: GTSNPN, SVGIG (reference sequence). V lost 7 bases and J lost 3, with 16 bases in between. CDR3 size: 13 residues. Written as DNA, the CDR3 is TGTGCCTTAGGCCGGCGGGACCGCTACGAGCAGTACTTC. Protein product: CALGRRDRYEQYF.

The J gene is TRBJ1-1, the V gene TRBV28; D perhaps matches TRBD1 (5 bases). This CDR3 spans 18 amino acids. With 5 bases removed from V and 1 base from J, the gap between germline ends came to 23 bases. Germline V gene lookup returns CDR1 MDHEN and CDR2 SYDVKM. The CDR3 spells CASSMGGSTRPRNTEAFF. The CDR3 DNA reads TGTGCCAGCAGTATGGGGGGGTCGACCCGGCCCCGGAACACTGAAGCTTTCTTT. Looking up the rest from reference TRBV28 and TRBJ1-1 gives the full variable domain: DVKVTQSSRYLVKRTGEKVFLECVQDMDHENMFWYRQDPGLGLRLIYFSYDVKMKEKGDIPEGYSVSREKKERFSLILESASTNQTSMYLCASSMGGSTRPRNTEAFFGQGTRLTVV.

The chain employs TRBV28 and TRBJ1-4; 9 bases match TRBD1. This CDR3 comprises 15 residues. V lost 5 bases and J lost 8; bases outside the gene matches: 9. In germline, CDR1 is MDHEN, CDR2 SYDVKM. DNA for the CDR3: TGTGCCAGCAGTGGGAATGACAGGGGGAGGGAAAAACTGTTTTTT. Residues: CASSGNDRGREKLFF. The full variable domain, its missing parts supplied by reference TRBV28 and TRBJ1-4, is DVKVTQSSRYLVKRTGEKVFLECVQDMDHENMFWYRQDPGLGLRLIYFSYDVKMKEKGDIPEGYSVSREKKERFSLILESASTNQTSMYLCASSGNDRGREKLFFGSGTQLSVL.

The chain carries TRBV21-1 and TRBJ2-1; the table's D gene call, TRBD2, was not cross checked with the DNA. TRBV21-1 is a documented pseudogene. The CDR3 extends over 21 amino acids. The CDR3: CASDLFATSKPRESSYNEQFF. For the CDR3, the DNA is TGTGCCAGCGACCTCTTCGCGACATCGAAACCCCGGGAGAGCTCCTACAATGAGCAGTTCTTC.

J is TRBJ2-7 and V is TRBV6-4, with unresolved D. Deletions cut 0 bases from V and 6 bases from J, with 15 bases between. The CDR3 is 15 residues long. Germline V lookup: CDR1 MRHNA, CDR2 SNTAGT. The CDR3: CASSDSADKSGEQYF. The CDR3 nucleotides read TGTGCCAGCAGTGACTCGGCCGATAAGTCTGGCGAGCAGTACTTC.

On this clone itself: A junction boundary mismatches the germline segment, possibly from a read error. V usage is TRBV10-1 and J usage is TRBJ2-7; tentative D call: TRBD2 (6 bases). The CDR3 totals 12 residues. From germline, CDR1 is WNHNN and CDR2 SYGVQD (reference sequence). The CDR3 DNA is TGCGCCAGCAGTGCCTTGGGGGGTCCCTTCGCCTTC. Amino acids: CASSALGGPFAF.

For this clone: The same CDR3 can be traced to other DNA sequences in this sample. This rearrangement joins TRBV2 to TRBJ2-7, with 9 bases aligning to TRBD2. V trimming: 7 bases; J trimming: 2 bases; junction bases outside the gene matches: 0. The CDR3 sequence is 12 residues long. Germline V gene sequence: CDR1 SNHLY, CDR2 FYNNEI. Here the CDR3 DNA reads TGTGCCAGCACTAGCGGGGCCTACGAGCAGTACTTC. Its protein product is CASTSGAYEQYF.

V and J are TRBV6-6 and TRBJ2-3; TRBD2 agrees at 8 bases. The V and J ends lost 3 bases and 6 bases, in that order; junction bases with no gene match: 11. Germline values: CDR1 MNHNY, CDR2 SVGAGI (reference sequence). The CDR3 is made up of 16 amino acids. CDR3 amino acids: CASSYSGREVTDTQYF. Here the CDR3 DNA reads TGTGCCAGCAGTTATTCGGGGCGGGAGGTTACCGATACGCAGTATTTT.

This sequence joins TRBV14 and TRBJ2-7, with 11 bases fitting TRBD2. CDR3 size: 15 residues. V lost 8 bases and J lost 2; bases outside the gene matches: 8. CDR1 is SGHDN and CDR2 is FVKESK in the germline V gene. The CDR3 nucleotides read TGTGCCAGCCCCCCCGGGACTAGCGGTCCCTACGAGCAGTACTTC. It codes for CASPPGTSGPYEQYF.

V gene TRBV2 combines with J gene TRBJ1-1; 8 nucleotides match TRBD1. The germline CDR1 and CDR2 sequences are SNHLY and FYNNEI. The ends lost 7 bases at V and 0 bases at J; junction bases unmatched: 4. The CDR3 covers 14 residues. In DNA, the CDR3 is TGTGCCAGCAATGGGACAGGCATGAACACTGAAGCTTTCTTT. Protein product: CASNGTGMNTEAFF.